Shown below are 6 T cell receptor beta chains from a single sample sequenced in a study of cytomegalovirus exposure and HLA in healthy donors. 13 Jbeta primers and 60 Vbeta primers were used for the PCR. The data were produced by immunoSEQ multiplex PCR, yet TCRdb's version contains in-frame clones alone and is incomplete. This table holds about 100,000 clones, roughly 69% found once. The sequenced sample consisted of PBMCs. Receptors originate from a man aged 25 to 40 in good health and CMV-seropositive.

This clone occurred a few times. The rearrangement uses TRBV6-5 and TRBJ2-7, with 11 bases lining up with TRBD1. The CDR3 sequence is 14 residues long. V lost 2 bases to trimming and J lost 4 bases; unmatched junction nucleotides: 1. Germline CDR1 and CDR2: MNHEY and SVGAGI. The CDR3 nucleotides are TGTGCCAGCAGTTACGGACAGGGGGCTTACGAGCAGTACTTC. Protein sequence: CASSYGQGAYEQYF.

This chain connects TRBV30 to TRBJ1-5, with D possibly being TRBD1 (5 bases). Germline CDR1 GTSNPN, CDR2 SVGIG (reference sequence). Trimming pared 2 bases from V and 2 bases from J, leaving 19 bases between. The CDR3 is 17 amino acids. CDR3 in DNA: TGTGCCTGGAGTTCCTCGCGGACATCCTATGGCAATCAGCCCCAGCATTTT. Translating gives CAWSSSRTSYGNQPQHF.

The V and J genes are TRBV7-8 and TRBJ1-1; 7 bases are a match to TRBD1. This CDR3 has 15 amino acids. V shed 0 bases and J 1 base; nucleotides not matched to a gene: 2. Germline V lookup: CDR1 SGHVS, CDR2 FQNEAQ. The CDR3 DNA reads TGTGCCAGCAGCTTAGCAGGGGGCGAGAACACTGAAGCTTTCTTT. This codes for CASSLAGGENTEAFF. Drawing the rest from reference TRBV7-8 and TRBJ1-1, the complete variable domain is GAGVSQSPRYKVAKRGQDVALRCDPISGHVSLFWYQQALGQGPEFLTYFQNEAQLDKSGLPSDRFFAERPEGSVSTLKIQRTQQEDSAVYLCASSLAGGENTEAFFGQGTRLTVV.

A single count supports this clone. CDR3 residues: CASSEVQGAGEKLFF. The CDR3 DNA reads TGTGCCAGCAGTGAAGTACAGGGGGCGGGTGAAAAACTGTTTTTT. The chain links TRBV2 to TRBJ1-4; 9 positions agree with TRBD1. This CDR3 spans 15 amino acids. Germline CDR1 reads SNHLY; CDR2 reads FYNNEI. V shed 1 base and J 7 bases; nucleotides not matched to a gene: 4. The whole variable domain, remainder taken from reference TRBV2 and TRBJ1-4, is EPEVTQTPSHQVTQMGQEVILRCVPISNHLYFYWYRQILGQKVEFLVSFYNNEISEKSEIFDDQFSVERPDGSNFTLKIRSTKLEDSAMYFCASSEVQGAGEKLFFGSGTQLSVL.

The DNA for the CDR3 is TGTGCCAGCAGCCAGGGAACGGACAACTCCTACAATGAGCAGTTCTTC. Residues: CASSQGTDNSYNEQFF. The chain joins TRBV4-2 to TRBJ2-1; TRBD1 is a possible D gene (5 bases). The V end lost 3 bases, the J end lost 0 bases, and 12 bases lay between the germline ends. The CDR3 is made up of 16 amino acids. CDR1 is LGHNA and CDR2 is YNFKEQ in the germline V gene.

This clone was observed a few times. The V call is TRBV5-1, the J call TRBJ2-2; D may be TRBD2 (6 bases). Trimming removed 6 bases at V and 3 bases at J, with 18 bases between. This CDR3 region has 16 residues. CDR1 is SGHRS and CDR2 is YFSETQ in the germline V gene. The CDR3 DNA follows: TGCGCCAGCATCCTCGTACCGGGGGACTACACCGGGGAGCTGTTTTTT. Its translation is CASILVPGDYTGELFF.